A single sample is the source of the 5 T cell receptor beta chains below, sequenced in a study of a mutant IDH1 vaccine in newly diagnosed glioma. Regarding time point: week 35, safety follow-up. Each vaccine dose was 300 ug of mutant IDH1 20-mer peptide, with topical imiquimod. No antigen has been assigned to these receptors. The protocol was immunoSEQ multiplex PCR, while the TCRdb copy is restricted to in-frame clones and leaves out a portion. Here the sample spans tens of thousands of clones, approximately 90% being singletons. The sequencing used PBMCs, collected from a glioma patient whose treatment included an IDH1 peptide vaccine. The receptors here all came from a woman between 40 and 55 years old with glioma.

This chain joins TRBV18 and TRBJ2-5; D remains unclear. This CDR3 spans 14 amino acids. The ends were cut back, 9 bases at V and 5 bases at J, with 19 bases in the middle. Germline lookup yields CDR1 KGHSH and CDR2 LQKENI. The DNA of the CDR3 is TGTGCCAGTGCTGGGCTAGAGAGGCGGGAGACCCAGTACTTC. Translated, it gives CASAGLERRETQYF. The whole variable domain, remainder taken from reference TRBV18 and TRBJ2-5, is NAGVMQNPRHLVRRRGQEARLRCSPMKGHSHVYWYRQLPEEGLKFMVYLQKENIIDESGMPKERFSAEFPKEGPSILRIQQVVRGDSAAYFCASAGLERRETQYFGPGTRLLVL.

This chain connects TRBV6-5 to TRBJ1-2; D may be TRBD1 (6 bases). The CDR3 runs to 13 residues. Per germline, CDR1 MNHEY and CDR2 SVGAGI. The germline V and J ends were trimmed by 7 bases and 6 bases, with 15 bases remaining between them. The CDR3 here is CASTTGWANGYTF. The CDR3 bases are TGTGCCAGCACTACAGGGTGGGCTAATGGCTACACCTTC.

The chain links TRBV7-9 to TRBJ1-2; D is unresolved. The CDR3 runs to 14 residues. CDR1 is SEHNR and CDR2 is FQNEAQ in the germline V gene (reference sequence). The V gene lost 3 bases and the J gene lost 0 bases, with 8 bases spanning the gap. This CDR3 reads CASSLPLTNYGYTF. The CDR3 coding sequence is TGTGCCAGCAGCTTGCCACTGACTAACTATGGCTACACCTTC.

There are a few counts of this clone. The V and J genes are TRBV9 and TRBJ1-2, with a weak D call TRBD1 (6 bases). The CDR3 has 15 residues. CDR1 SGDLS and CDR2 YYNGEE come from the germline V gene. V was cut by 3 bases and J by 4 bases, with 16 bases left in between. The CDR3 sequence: CASSAQRQALYGYTF. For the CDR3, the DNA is TGTGCCAGCAGCGCCCAACGACAGGCCCTCTATGGCTACACCTTC. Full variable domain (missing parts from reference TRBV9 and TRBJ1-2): DSGVTQTPKHLITATGQRVTLRCSPRSGDLSVYWYQQSLDQGLQFLIQYYNGEERAKGNILERFSAQQFPDLHSELNLSSLELGDSALYFCASSAQRQALYGYTFGSGTRLTVV.

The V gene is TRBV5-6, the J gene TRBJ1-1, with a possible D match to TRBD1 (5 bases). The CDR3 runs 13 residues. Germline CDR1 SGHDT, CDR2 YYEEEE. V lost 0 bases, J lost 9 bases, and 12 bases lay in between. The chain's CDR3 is CASSLVGGSQAFF. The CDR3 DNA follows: TGTGCCAGCAGCTTGGTTGGGGGGTCCCAAGCTTTCTTT. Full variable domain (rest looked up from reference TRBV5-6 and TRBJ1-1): DAGVTQSPTHLIKTRGQQVTLRCSPKSGHDTVSWYQQALGQGPQFIFQYYEEEERQRGNFPDRFSGHQFPNYSSELNVNALLLGDSALYLCASSLVGGSQAFFGQGTRLTVV.